Sequencing of this TCR beta chain was carried out in a study of T cell responses to AZD1222 COVID-19 vaccine. Assay used: immunoSEQ multiplex PCR; TCRdb lists only in-frame clones, some missing. This table has 110,000 to 150,000 clones, 80% to 90% appearing once. With 3 bases clipped from V and 7 bases from J, the junction kept 8 bases outside the gene matches. The length of the CDR3 is 16 residues. Germline CDR1 reads SGDLS; CDR2 reads YYNGEE. For this clone: The antigen remains undetermined.

Study conclusions and caveats: Donors in the cohort were predominantly white British and more often female, and clonal diversity was possibly underestimated. Of the AZD1222 recipients, only 5 or 6 were seropositive at baseline. Spike was spanned by vaccine-associated CD4 TCRs, which were dominant at 160-218 and 743-854. Every sample of the repertoires postdated the peak T cell response.

Specimen: peripheral blood, collected on day 0 of AZD1222 vaccination. The TCR comes from an adult in good health. The chain links TRBV9 to TRBJ2-4, with 12 nucleotides matching TRBD1. Here the CDR3 reads CASSAEPGQGANIQYF. The CDR3 bases are TGTGCCAGCAGCGCGGAGCCGGGACAGGGGGCGAACATTCAGTACTTC.